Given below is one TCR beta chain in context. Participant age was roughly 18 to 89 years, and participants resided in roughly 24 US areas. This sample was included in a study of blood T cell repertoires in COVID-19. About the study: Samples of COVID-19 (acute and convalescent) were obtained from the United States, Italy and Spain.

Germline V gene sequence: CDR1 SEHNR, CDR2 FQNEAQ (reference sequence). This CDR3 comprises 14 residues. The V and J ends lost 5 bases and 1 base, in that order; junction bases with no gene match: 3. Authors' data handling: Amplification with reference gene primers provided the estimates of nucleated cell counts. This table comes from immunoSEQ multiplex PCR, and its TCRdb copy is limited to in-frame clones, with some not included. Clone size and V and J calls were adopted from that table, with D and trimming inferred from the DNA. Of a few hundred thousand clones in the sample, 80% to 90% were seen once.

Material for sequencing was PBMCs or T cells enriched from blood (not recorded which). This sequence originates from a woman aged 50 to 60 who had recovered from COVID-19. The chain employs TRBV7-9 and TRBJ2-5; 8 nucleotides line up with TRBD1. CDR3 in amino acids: CASSQGTGQETQYF. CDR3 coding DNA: TGTGCCAGCAGCCAGGGGACAGGCCAAGAGACCCAGTACTTC. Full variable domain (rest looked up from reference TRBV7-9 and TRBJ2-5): DTGVSQNPRHKITKRGQNVTFRCDPISEHNRLYWYRQTLGQGPEFLTYFQNEAQLEKSRLLSDRFSAERPKGSFSTLEIQRTEQGDSAMYLCASSQGTGQETQYFGPGTRLLVL.